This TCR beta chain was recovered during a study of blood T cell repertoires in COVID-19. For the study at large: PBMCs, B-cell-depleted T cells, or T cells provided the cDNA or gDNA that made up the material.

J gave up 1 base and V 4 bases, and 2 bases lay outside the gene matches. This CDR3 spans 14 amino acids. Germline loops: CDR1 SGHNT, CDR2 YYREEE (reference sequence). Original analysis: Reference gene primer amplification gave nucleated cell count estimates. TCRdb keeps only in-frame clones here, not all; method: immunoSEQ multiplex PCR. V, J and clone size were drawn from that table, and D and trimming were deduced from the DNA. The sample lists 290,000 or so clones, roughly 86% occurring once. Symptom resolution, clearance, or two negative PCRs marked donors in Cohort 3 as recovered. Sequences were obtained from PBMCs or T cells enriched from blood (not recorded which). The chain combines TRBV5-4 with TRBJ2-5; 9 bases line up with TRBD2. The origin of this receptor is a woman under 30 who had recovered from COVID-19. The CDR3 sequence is CASSISGSQETQYF. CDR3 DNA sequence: TGTGCCAGCAGCATTAGCGGGAGCCAAGAGACCCAGTACTTC.